Below are 9 T cell receptor beta chains sequenced from a single sample in a study of T-cell memory formation after mild COVID-19. In TCRdb, the 5' RACE reads were re-called with MiXCR into one record per CDR3 protein. Among 400,000 to 500,000 distinct CDR3 sequences listed, roughly 17% were seen once. The sample taken for sequencing was PBMCs or a T cell subset sorted from them (not recorded which). Receptors originate from a man between 18 and 35 years old who had mild COVID-19 (a few samples of this study predate the infection). Cell type and time point are not known.

The gene calls are TRBV5-1 and TRBJ2-2, with D perhaps TRBD1 (5 bases). Germline values: CDR1 SGHRS, CDR2 YFSETQ. The length of the CDR3 is 15 residues. V lost 4 bases and J 0 bases, leaving 10 bases between the germline ends. CDR3 coding DNA: TGCGCCAGCAGCCCTGACAGATCGAACACCGGGGAGCTGTTTTTT. Protein product: CASSPDRSNTGELFF.

This clonotype has just a few counts. The rearrangement uses TRBV4-1 and TRBJ2-7; 9 nucleotides agree with TRBD1. Germline CDR1 reads MGHRA; CDR2 reads YSYEKL. V lost 4 bases, J lost 5 bases, and 6 bases stayed unmatched. The CDR3 runs 14 residues. CDR3 in amino acids: CASSPGQGRNEQYV. CDR3 in DNA: TGCGCCAGCAGCCCGGGACAGGGACGTAACGAGCAGTACGTC.

This chain connects TRBV6-2 or TRBV6-3 to TRBJ2-1; 9 nucleotides line up with TRBD1. Germline trimming cut 6 bases from V and 9 bases from J; bases unmatched to any gene: 12. The germline V gene encodes CDR1 MNHEY and CDR2 SVGEGT. This CDR3 is built from 15 residues. CDR3 sequence (DNA): TGTGCCAGCAGACCCAGACAGGGGGGGATTAGTGAGCAGTTCTTC. It encodes CASRPRQGGISEQFF.

V and J are TRBV5-1 and TRBJ2-3; possible D gene TRBD2, 5 bases. The V gene lost 0 bases and the J gene lost 4 bases, with 12 bases spanning the gap. Germline CDR1 and CDR2: SGHRS and YFSETQ. The CDR3 consists of 15 residues. CDR3 region: CASSLGGPRSDTQYF. Written as DNA, the CDR3 is TGCGCCAGCAGCTTGGGCGGGCCGAGGTCAGATACGCAGTATTTT. Complete variable domain (other parts from reference TRBV5-1 and TRBJ2-3): KAGVTQTPRYLIKTRGQQVTLSCSPISGHRSVSWYQQTPGQGLQFLFEYFSETQRNKGNFPGRFSGRQFSNSRSEMNVSTLELGDSALYLCASSLGGPRSDTQYFGPGTRLTVL.

This chain joins TRBV12-3 or TRBV12-4 and TRBJ2-6, with D possibly matching TRBD2 (5 bases). The CDR3 consists of 15 residues. V was shortened by 7 bases and J by 2 bases, with 12 bases between the two germline ends. The CDR3 bases are TGTGCCAGCAATCCATACGGGGCTGGGGCCAACGTCCTGACTTTC. Amino acid sequence: CASNPYGAGANVLTF.

This clonotype was detected only a few times. The genes are TRBV11-2 and TRBJ2-2; 7 nucleotides match TRBD2. Trimming at V came to 2 bases and at J to 5 bases, leaving 20 bases not matched to a gene. The CDR3 extends over 20 amino acids. The germline V gene encodes CDR1 SGHAT and CDR2 FQNNGV. The CDR3 region is CASSLRPGTGPGLPTGELFF. The CDR3 DNA reads TGTGCCAGCAGCTTAAGGCCCGGAACAGGACCGGGACTACCGACCGGGGAGCTGTTTTTT.

This clonotype was seen repeatedly, ten times or more. This chain joins TRBV6-6 and TRBJ1-3; D gene unclear. Between the trimmed V and J ends, which lost 6 bases and 0 bases, there was a span of 6 bases. The CDR3 length is 13 residues. The V gene's germline CDR1 is MNHNY and CDR2 SVGAGI (reference sequence). The CDR3 bases are TGTGCCAGCAGCCCACGCTCTGGAAACACCATATATTTT. Its protein is CASSPRSGNTIYF.

The rearrangement uses TRBV5-6 and TRBJ1-1; D remains unclear. CDR1 and CDR2 from the germline V gene are SGHDT and YYEEEE. Deletions cut 3 bases from V and 4 bases from J, with 16 bases between. This CDR3 has 15 amino acids. The CDR3 loop is CASSSRTYRPTEAFF. CDR3 bases: TGTGCCAGCAGCTCGAGAACTTACAGACCCACTGAAGCTTTCTTT.

The V call is TRBV11-1, the J call TRBJ2-7; D may be TRBD1 (5 bases). V was clipped by 2 bases and J by 0 bases, with 17 bases between them. Germline V gene sequence: CDR1 SGHAT, CDR2 FQDESV (reference sequence). The CDR3 sequence is 17 residues long. The CDR3 nucleotides read TGTGCCAGCAGCTTAAATTGGGCTCAGGGAAGCTCCTACGAGCAGTACGTC. Translation: CASSLNWAQGSSYEQYV.